This T cell receptor (beta chain) derives from a study of T cells in pancreatic ductal adenocarcinoma. Findings of the study overall: Tumor-versus-blood clonality comparisons may be biased toward lower tumor diversity.

Method: immunoSEQ multiplex PCR; TCRdb's copy keeps in-frame clones and lacks some. The sample has around 100,000 clones, over 90% seen once; the top ten hold 2.5% to 3.5%. Surgery without prior neoadjuvant therapy was the treatment of the selected pancreatic ductal adenocarcinoma patients. Details on this clone: The antigen is undetermined.

The sequencing sample was made of PBMCs. The TCR originated in a human donor with pancreatic ductal adenocarcinoma.

The CDR3 here is CASSSSRDRVEAFF. CDR3 bases: TGTGCCAGCAGCTCGTCCCGGGACAGAGTTGAAGCTTTCTTT. The chain combines TRBV4-2 with TRBJ1-1; the match to TRBD1 covers 7 bases. This CDR3 comprises 14 residues. V was clipped by 5 bases and J by 7 bases; unmatched bases: 10. Germline V lookup: CDR1 LGHNA, CDR2 YNFKEQ.